This TCR beta chain was captured in a study of blood T cell repertoires in COVID-19. Whole-study context: PBMCs, B-cell-depleted T cells, or T cells were the source of the cDNA or gDNA that made up the material.

CDR3 size: 16 residues. Deletions cut 2 bases from V and 5 bases from J, with 17 bases between. In germline, CDR1 is SGHVS, CDR2 FQNEAQ. Authors' methods: Estimation of nucleated cell counts relied on the amplification of reference gene primers. Repertoires were generated with immunoSEQ multiplex PCR, while TCRdb's copy carries only in-frame clones and drops some. The DNA was the basis for D and trimming; V, J and clone size are from that table. This sample has approximately 57,000 clones, with roughly four fifths found just once. The sequence was collected from a woman older than 75 with acute or convalescent COVID-19. The source material was peripheral blood. This sequence joins TRBV7-8 and TRBJ2-3; D is perhaps TRBD2 (7 bases). This CDR3 is CASSLTGSWGGDTQYF. The CDR3 DNA is TGTGCCAGCAGCTTAACAGGGTCCTGGGGGGGAGATACGCAGTATTTT.